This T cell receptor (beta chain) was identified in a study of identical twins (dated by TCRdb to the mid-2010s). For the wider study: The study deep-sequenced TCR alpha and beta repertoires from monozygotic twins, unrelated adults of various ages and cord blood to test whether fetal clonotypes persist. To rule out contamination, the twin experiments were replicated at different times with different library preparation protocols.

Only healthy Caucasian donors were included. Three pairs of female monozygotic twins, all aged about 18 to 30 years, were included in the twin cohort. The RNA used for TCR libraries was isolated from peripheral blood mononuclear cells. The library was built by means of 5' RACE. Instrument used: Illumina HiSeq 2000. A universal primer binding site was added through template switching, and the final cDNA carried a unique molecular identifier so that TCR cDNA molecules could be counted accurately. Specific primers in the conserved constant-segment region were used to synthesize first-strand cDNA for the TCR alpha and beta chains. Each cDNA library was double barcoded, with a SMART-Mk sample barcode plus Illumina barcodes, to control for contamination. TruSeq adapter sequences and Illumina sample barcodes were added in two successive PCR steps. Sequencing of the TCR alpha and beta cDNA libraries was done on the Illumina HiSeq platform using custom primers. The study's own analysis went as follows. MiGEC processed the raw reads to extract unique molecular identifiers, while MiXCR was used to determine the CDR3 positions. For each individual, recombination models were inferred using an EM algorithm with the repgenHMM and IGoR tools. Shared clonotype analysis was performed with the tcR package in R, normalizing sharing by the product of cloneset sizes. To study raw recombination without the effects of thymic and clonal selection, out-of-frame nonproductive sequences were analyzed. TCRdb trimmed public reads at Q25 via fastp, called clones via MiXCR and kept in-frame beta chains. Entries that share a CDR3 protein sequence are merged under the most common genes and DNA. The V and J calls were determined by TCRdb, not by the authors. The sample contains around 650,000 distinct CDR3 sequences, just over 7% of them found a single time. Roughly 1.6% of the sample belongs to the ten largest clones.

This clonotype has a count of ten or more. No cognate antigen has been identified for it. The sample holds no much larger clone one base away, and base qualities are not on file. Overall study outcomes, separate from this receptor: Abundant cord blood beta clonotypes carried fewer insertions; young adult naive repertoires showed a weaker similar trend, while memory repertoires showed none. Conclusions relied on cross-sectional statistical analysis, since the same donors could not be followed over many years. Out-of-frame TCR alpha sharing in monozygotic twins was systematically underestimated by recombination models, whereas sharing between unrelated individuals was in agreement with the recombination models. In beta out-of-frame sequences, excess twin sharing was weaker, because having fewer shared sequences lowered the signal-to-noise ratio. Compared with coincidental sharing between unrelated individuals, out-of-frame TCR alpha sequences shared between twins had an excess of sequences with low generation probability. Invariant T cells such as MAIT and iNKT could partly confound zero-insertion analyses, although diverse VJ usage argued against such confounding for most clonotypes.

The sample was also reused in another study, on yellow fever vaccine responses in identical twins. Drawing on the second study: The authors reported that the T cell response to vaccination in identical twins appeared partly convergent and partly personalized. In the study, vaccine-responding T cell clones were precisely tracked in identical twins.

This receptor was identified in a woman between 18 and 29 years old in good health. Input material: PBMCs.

The DNA reads as follows: TGTGCCAGCAGCTTTAGTAGCGGAAGCTACAATGAGCAGTTCTTC. The resulting protein is CASSFSSGSYNEQFF. The chain employs TRBV7-3 and TRBJ2-1; TRBD2 might be the D gene, on 6 matching bases. V lost 3 bases and J lost 3 bases; the stretch between them is 12 bases long. There are 15 amino acids in the CDR3, from cysteine to phenylalanine inclusive. Left in the record is the CDR3 DNA by itself, 45 bases read in frame from the first base. From a lookup of the germline V gene, CDR1 and CDR2 are SGHTA and FQGTGA.